This TCR beta chain was identified in a study of cytomegalovirus exposure and HLA in healthy donors. Primers included in the PCR were 60 Vbeta and 13 Jbeta primers. Libraries were prepared by immunoSEQ multiplex PCR; TCRdb keeps only in-frame clonotypes and omits some of them. The sample lists about 120,000 clones; around 74% were seen once. Findings and caveats of the study: The authors judged a highly shared variant cluster likely a sequencing artifact.

V lost 5 bases and J lost 8; bases outside the gene matches: 10. Per the germline V gene, CDR1 is MNHNS and CDR2 is SASEGT. The CDR3 covers 14 residues. Details on this clone: Its cognate antigen is unknown.

The receptor comes from a male donor in good health and CMV-seronegative. This chain joins TRBV6-1 and TRBJ1-2; 8 positions agree with TRBD1. Sequencing used PBMCs. This CDR3 is CASSHLTGGRGYTF. The CDR3 DNA reads TGTGCCAGCAGTCACTTAACAGGGGGGAGAGGCTACACCTTC.